This T cell receptor beta chain was sequenced for a study of T cell repertoires in cytomegalovirus infection. In the study overall: Newly reported HLA-C-restricted and thoroughly characterized HLA-B-restricted CMV epitopes were employed. Matching HLA type and CMV infection were both indicated by public TCR beta signatures.

Study-wide points: HLA-C-restricted CMV clonotypes gave the most frequent clonotype in two of eight donors. Cumulative frequency (of public TCR beta family members) identified carriers of CMV plus the relevant HLA.

This clonotype was counted between two and nine times. The antigen is unknown. This CDR3 comprises 16 residues. V shed 2 bases and J 7 bases; nucleotides not matched to a gene: 8. The germline V gene has CDR1 ENHRY and CDR2 SYGVKD. TCRdb called the reads again in MiXCR, with one record for every CDR3 protein. This table holds about 890,000 distinct CDR3 sequences, less than 40% found once. This sequence originates from a human donor in good health (CMV status not recorded). Some clones in this sample may be carry-over from other donors' samples. Source: cultured CD8+ T cells from PBMCs, taken from culture after CMV antigen stimulation. This chain uses TRBV10-3 with TRBJ2-2; TRBD1 agrees at 9 bases. CDR3 in DNA: TGTGCCATCAGTGAGAGTGGGACAGGGAAGGACGGGGAGCTGTTTTTT. It codes for CAISESGTGKDGELFF.